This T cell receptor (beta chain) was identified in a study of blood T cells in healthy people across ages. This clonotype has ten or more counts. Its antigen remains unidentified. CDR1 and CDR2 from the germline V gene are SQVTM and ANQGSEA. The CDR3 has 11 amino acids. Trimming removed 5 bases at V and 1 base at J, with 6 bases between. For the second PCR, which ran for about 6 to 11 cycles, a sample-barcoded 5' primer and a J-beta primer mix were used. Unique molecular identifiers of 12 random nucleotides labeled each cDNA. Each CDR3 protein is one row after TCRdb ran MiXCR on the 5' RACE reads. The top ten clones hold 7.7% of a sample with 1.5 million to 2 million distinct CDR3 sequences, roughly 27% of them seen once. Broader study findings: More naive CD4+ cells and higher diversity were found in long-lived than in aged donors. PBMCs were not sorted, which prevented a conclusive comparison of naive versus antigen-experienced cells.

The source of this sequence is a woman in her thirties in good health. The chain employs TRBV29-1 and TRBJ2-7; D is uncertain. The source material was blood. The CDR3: CSVLDSYEQYF. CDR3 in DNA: TGCAGCGTTCTCGATTCCTACGAGCAGTACTTC.